This T cell receptor (beta chain) was observed in a study of T cell responses to AZD1222 COVID-19 vaccine. Study observations and caveats: Donors were chiefly white British, with a greater number of females, and clonal diversity was perhaps underestimated.

CDR3 size: 14 residues. Germline loops: CDR1 KGHDR, CDR2 SFDVKD. The V end was cut by 5 bases, the J end by 1 base, with 10 bases between. Generated by immunoSEQ multiplex PCR, the TCRdb table keeps only in-frame clones and is missing some. The table has about 150,000 clones, roughly nine tenths seen once. This clone has more than one count but fewer than ten. Antigen specificity is unknown. The origin of this receptor is an adult who received the MenACWY meningococcal vaccine as a control. This chain connects TRBV24-1 to TRBJ1-2, with D unclear. The material sequenced was peripheral blood, taken 28 days after the second dose of the MenACWY control vaccine. The CDR3 here is CATSGEGGNYGYTF. CDR3 DNA: TGTGCCACCAGTGGTGAAGGTGGTAACTATGGCTACACCTTC.